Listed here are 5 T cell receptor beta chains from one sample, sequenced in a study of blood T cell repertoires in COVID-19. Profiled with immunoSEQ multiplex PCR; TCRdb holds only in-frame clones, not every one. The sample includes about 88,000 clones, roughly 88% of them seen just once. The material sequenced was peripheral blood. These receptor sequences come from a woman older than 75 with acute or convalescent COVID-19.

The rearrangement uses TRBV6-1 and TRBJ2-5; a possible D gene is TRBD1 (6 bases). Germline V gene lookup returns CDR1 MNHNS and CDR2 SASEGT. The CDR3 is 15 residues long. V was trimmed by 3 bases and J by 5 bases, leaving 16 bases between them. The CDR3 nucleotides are TGTGCCAGCAGTGATAGGGGGTTCTTTTTTGAGACCCAGTACTTC. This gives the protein CASSDRGFFFETQYF.

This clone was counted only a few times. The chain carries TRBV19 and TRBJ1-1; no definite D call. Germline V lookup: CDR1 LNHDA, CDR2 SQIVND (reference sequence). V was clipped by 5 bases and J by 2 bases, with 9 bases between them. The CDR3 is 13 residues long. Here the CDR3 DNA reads TGTGCCAGTAGTCAGAGGGTTAACACTGAAGCTTTCTTT. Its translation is CASSQRVNTEAFF.

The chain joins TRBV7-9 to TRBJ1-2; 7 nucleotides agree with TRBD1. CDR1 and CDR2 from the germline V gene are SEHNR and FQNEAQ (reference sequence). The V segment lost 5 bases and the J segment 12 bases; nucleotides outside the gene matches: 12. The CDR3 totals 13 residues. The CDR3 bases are TGTGCCAGCAGCGGGAAGGGACAGCTTGAAAACACCTTC. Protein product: CASSGKGQLENTF.

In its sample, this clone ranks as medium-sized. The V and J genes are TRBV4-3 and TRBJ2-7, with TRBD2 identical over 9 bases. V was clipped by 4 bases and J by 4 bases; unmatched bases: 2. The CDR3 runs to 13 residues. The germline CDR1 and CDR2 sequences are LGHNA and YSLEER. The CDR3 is CASSLTSGYEQYF. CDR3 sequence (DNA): TGCGCCAGCAGCCTGACTAGCGGTTACGAGCAGTACTTC.

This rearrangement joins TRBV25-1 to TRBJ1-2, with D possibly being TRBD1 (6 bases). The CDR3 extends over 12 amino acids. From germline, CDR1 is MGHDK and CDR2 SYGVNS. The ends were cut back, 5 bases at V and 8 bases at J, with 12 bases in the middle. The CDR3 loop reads CASSPRGWGYTF. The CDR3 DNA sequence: TGTGCCAGCAGTCCCAGGGGTTGGGGCTACACCTTC.